This TCR beta chain emerged from a study of blood T cell repertoires in COVID-19 (dated by TCRdb to 2019 to 2021). A note on the overall study: Collaborator samples came from the United States, Italy and Spain and covered acute and convalescent phases of COVID-19. The material from the prospective study consisted of cDNA or gDNA derived from T cells, B-cell-depleted T cells, or PBMCs. Subjects who had been exposed to COVID-19, were actively infected with it, or had recovered from it provided the deeply sampled blood TCRbeta repertoires that made up the dataset. The repertoires were made available in a free public database intended to serve as a resource for research on the immune response to SARS-CoV-2. The samples were drawn from the first 160 participants of the ongoing ImmuneRACE study and from 1,254 subjects provided by 6 global collaborators. Nearly every sample came with metadata listing a de-identified subject ID, COVID-19 status, age in years and sex. Where HLA class I and class II types were available, the types were taken from metadata supplied by the sample provider, not from assay-based typing. General conclusions and limits of the study: How much clinical and demographic metadata was included differed by source and by participant, and the metadata was provided uncurated.

Collaborating institutions collected whole blood in K2EDTA tubes following their own protocols. Collaborator samples were shipped for TCRbeta analysis as frozen whole blood, isolated PBMCs, or DNA extracted from either sample type. Ends trimmed: V by 2 bases, J by 7 bases; bases unmatched to a gene: 9. The CDR3 contains 15 residues, cysteine and phenylalanine counted. Only the CDR3 portion is preserved as DNA: 45 bases, with reading frame beginning at the first base. CDR1 MGHDK and CDR2 SYGVNS are derived from the germline V gene. Details on this clone: The antigen it binds to is not known. No qualities accompany the bases; no much larger clone lies one base away.

TCRbeta CDR3 regions were amplified from genomic DNA by means of the immunoSEQ Assay, a bias-controlled multiplex PCR. Under the source paper's analysis protocol: Within the assay, amplification of reference gene primers was used to estimate how many nucleated cells each sample contained. To quantify the absolute abundance of each unique TCRbeta CDR3 rearrangement, sequence reads were collapsed and filtered. For each sample, productive Simpson clonality was calculated as the square root of Simpson's diversity index over productive rearrangements. Drawn from immuneACCESS, this table holds only the in-frame rearrangements with V and J called that TCRdb kept. Clones are partly lost; checked studies trace under half to an unresolved V gene and leave the rest unexplained. V and J calls plus clone size are reproduced from that table; the DNA served to infer D and trimming. This sample comprises 210,000 or so clones, 75% to 90% of them detected only once. The ten largest clones take up 4% to 5.5% of the sample.

Sequencing was carried out using peripheral blood. The sequence derives from a human donor in a cohort sampled during active COVID-19. The receptor chain draws on TRBV25-1 and TRBJ1-2, and TRBD1 aligns with 8 junction nucleotides. The CDR3 sequence is CASSEPGTGPGGYTF. The DNA sequence is given as TGTGCCAGCAGTGAACCCGGGACAGGTCCGGGTGGCTACACCTTC.